These 12 T cell receptor beta chains came from one sample sequenced in a study of T cell responses to AZD1222 COVID-19 vaccine (dated by TCRdb to the early 2020s). Receptors were amplified or captured by the immunoSEQ multiplex PCR assay. TCRdb took this table from immuneACCESS and kept in-frame rearrangements with V and J called. Such tables lack part of the clones; where checked against another copy, unresolved V genes explain under half of the gap, and the rest is unexplained. The sample table shows roughly 160,000 clones, and about 91% are seen once. Together, the top ten hold 1.3% of the sample. The time point label on this specimen signifies: about 28 days (+/-7) after the second vaccine dose. The material was peripheral blood, obtained 28 days after the second AZD1222 dose. The receptors were gathered from an adult who received the AZD1222 COVID-19 vaccine.

The chain recombines TRBV6-1 with TRBJ1-3; tentative D call: TRBD1 (6 bases). This CDR3 comprises 15 residues. Trimming stripped 0 bases from V and 4 bases from J, with 10 bases between. Germline V gene lookup returns CDR1 MNHNS and CDR2 SASEGT. The CDR3 here is CASSEAAGEGNTIYF. The CDR3, as DNA: TGTGCCAGCAGTGAAGCGGCAGGGGAGGGAAACACCATATATTTT.

The chain combines TRBV19 with TRBJ1-1; D gene ambiguous. Trimming left V 3 bases short and J 4 bases short, with 12 bases between. The length of the CDR3 is 14 residues. Per germline, CDR1 LNHDA and CDR2 SQIVND (reference sequence). The CDR3 DNA reads as TGTGCCAGTAGTATTAGGCCCCGGGGCACTGAAGCTTTCTTT. It translates to CASSIRPRGTEAFF.

This chain joins TRBV12-3 or TRBV12-4 and TRBJ2-7; either TRBD1 or TRBD2 may fit D (5 bases each). The CDR3 spans 13 residues. V lost 3 bases and J 7 bases, leaving 13 bases between the germline ends. CDR3 nucleotides: TGTGCCAGCAGTTTTATTGGGACGGCAGAGCAGTACTTC. Translated: CASSFIGTAEQYF.

The genes are TRBV24-1 and TRBJ2-1, with D possibly being TRBD1 or TRBD2 (5 bases each). CDR1 and CDR2 (germline): KGHDR, SFDVKD. This CDR3 has 15 residues. V was pared by 7 bases and J by 0 bases, with 12 bases between. The CDR3 spells CATSDTGTSYNEQFF. CDR3 nucleotide sequence: TGTGCCACCAGCGATACCGGGACCTCCTACAATGAGCAGTTCTTC.

The rearrangement joins TRBV6-6 to TRBJ1-5, with 8 bases lining up with TRBD1. This CDR3 has 16 amino acids. Trimming removed 7 bases from V and 0 bases from J; junction bases left unmatched: 8. CDR1 is MNHNY, CDR2 SVGAGI, per germline (reference sequence). This chain's CDR3 is CASIRGLEFSNQPQHF. CDR3 sequence (DNA): TGTGCCAGCATCAGGGGGCTAGAGTTTAGCAATCAGCCCCAGCATTTT.

The rearrangement joins TRBV7-9 to TRBJ2-7, with TRBD1 matching over 9 bases. Germline CDR1 SEHNR, CDR2 FQNEAQ (reference sequence). This CDR3 contains 15 residues. V lost 4 bases and J lost 4; bases outside the gene matches: 8. CDR3 residues: CASSSPQGQGYEQYF. CDR3 coding DNA: TGTGCCAGCAGCTCTCCCCAGGGACAGGGATACGAGCAGTACTTC.

The chain combines TRBV29-1 with TRBJ2-5; TRBD1 matches at 7 bases. Germline CDR1 reads SQVTM; CDR2 reads ANQGSEA. This CDR3 contains 12 residues. With 6 bases clipped from V and 4 bases from J, the junction kept 5 bases outside the gene matches. CDR3 sequence: CSVPRDRETQYF. The CDR3 DNA reads as TGCAGCGTACCCCGGGACAGAGAGACCCAGTACTTC.

This clone was found once. The genes are TRBV7-2 and TRBJ2-3; TRBD1 or TRBD2 may be the D gene (5 bases each). This CDR3 contains 18 residues. The germline V gene encodes CDR1 SGHTA and CDR2 FQGNSA. V was clipped by 5 bases and J by 0 bases, with 21 bases between them. The CDR3 DNA reads as TGTGCCAGCAGCCATCCGGTGTGGGGGTCAACTAGCACAGATACGCAGTATTTT. It codes for CASSHPVWGSTSTDTQYF.

This rearrangement joins TRBV7-2 to TRBJ1-5, with 7 bases matching TRBD1. This CDR3 contains 16 residues. J gave up 5 bases and V 2 bases, and 9 bases lay outside the gene matches. CDR1 is SGHTA and CDR2 is FQGNSA in the germline V gene. In DNA form, the CDR3 reads TGTGCCAGCAGCTTATTGGGAGGGGGCGCGGATCAGCCCCAGCATTTT. Its protein is CASSLLGGGADQPQHF.

The chain recombines TRBV19 with TRBJ2-7; TRBD1 aligns across 7 bases. The germline gives CDR1 LNHDA, CDR2 SQIVND (reference sequence). V lost 3 bases to trimming and J lost 0 bases; unmatched junction nucleotides: 8. The CDR3 extends over 16 amino acids. CDR3 nucleotides: TGTGCCAGTAGTATGTTCGAGGGGGCCGGCTCCTACGAGCAGTACTTC. Protein product: CASSMFEGAGSYEQYF. The variable domain in full, with the rest retrieved from reference TRBV19 and TRBJ2-7, is DGGITQSPKYLFRKEGQNVTLSCEQNLNHDAMYWYRQDPGQGLRLIYYSQIVNDFQKGDIAEGYSVSREKKESFPLTVTSAQKNPTAFYLCASSMFEGAGSYEQYFGPGTRLTVT.

This clone was picked up one time. The chain carries TRBV20-1 and TRBJ1-1; the D is unclear. The V gene's germline CDR1 is DFQATT and CDR2 SNEGSKA (reference sequence). This CDR3 region has 11 residues. Trimming left V 3 bases short and J 6 bases short, with 8 bases between. The CDR3 DNA is TGCAGTGCTAGTCAAGGGTCTGAAGCTTTCTTT. Protein: CSASQGSEAFF.

V and J are TRBV18 and TRBJ2-1; D is unresolved. The length of the CDR3 is 13 residues. Trimming cost V 3 bases and J 10 bases, with 13 bases left between them. CDR1 KGHSH and CDR2 LQKENI come from the germline V gene. The CDR3 here is CASSPGLTIEQFF. For the CDR3, the DNA is TGTGCCAGCTCACCGGGGTTGACAATAGAGCAGTTCTTC.